The rows below give T cell receptor beta chains drawn from one sample of a study of cytomegalovirus exposure and HLA in healthy donors. This table comes from immunoSEQ multiplex PCR, and its TCRdb copy is limited to in-frame clones, with some not included. The sample has some 150,000 clones, roughly 10% seen once. The sequencing input was PBMCs. These receptors originate from a man over 45 in good health and CMV-seronegative. Both conserved end residues are part of each CDR3. D genes are given only for firm matches. Some rows have no size entry. The others give once, few or many, or a class for an expanded clone.

V gene	D gene	J gene	clone size	CDR3 protein	CDR3 DNA
TRBV9	TRBD1	TRBJ2-3	few	CASSPGTGVRTDTQYF	TGTGCCAGCAGCCCCGGGACAGGGGTAAGAACAGATACGCAGTATTTT
TRBV19	-	TRBJ1-5	-	CASSISVNSNQPQHF	TGTGCCAGTAGTATATCCGTAAATAGCAATCAGCCCCAGCATTTT
TRBV29-1	-	TRBJ2-7	-	CSVGESYEQYF	TGCAGCGTTGGTGAGTCCTACGAGCAGTACTTC
TRBV6-1	TRBD1	TRBJ2-1	-	CASSVGTGYNEQFF	TGTGCCAGCAGTGTAGGGACAGGCTACAATGAGCAGTTCTTC
TRBV5-1	TRBD2	TRBJ2-7	few	CASSPVLTSGLEQYF	TGCGCCAGCAGCCCTGTTCTGACTAGCGGTTTGGAGCAGTACTTC
TRBV7-9	-	TRBJ2-4	few	CASSSRDSGAKNIQYF	TGTGCCAGCAGCTCTCGGGACAGCGGGGCCAAAAACATTCAGTACTTC
TRBV30	TRBD2	TRBJ2-1	-	CAWREIGGTSGGASYNEQFF	TGTGCCTGGAGAGAAATTGGCGGGACTAGCGGGGGGGCTTCCTACAATGAGCAGTTCTTC
TRBV30	-	TRBJ2-7	-	CAWSRGEQYF	TGTGCCTGGTCCCGGGGGGAGCAGTACTTC
TRBV6-6	-	TRBJ1-5	few	CASSYGEGRQPQHF	TGTGCCAGCAGTTACGGGGAGGGCCGTCAGCCCCAGCATTTT
TRBV6-5	TRBD2	TRBJ2-7	-	CASSSLAGGPNEQYF	TGTGCCAGCAGCAGTCTAGCGGGGGGGCCCAACGAGCAGTACTTC
TRBV9	TRBD2	TRBJ2-1	-	CASSPHGGIALNEQFF	TGTGCCAGCAGCCCCCACGGGGGGATCGCGTTGAATGAGCAGTTCTTC
TRBV28	TRBD1	TRBJ1-3	once	CASAPTGRSGNTIYF	TGTGCCAGCGCTCCGACAGGGCGCTCTGGAAACACCATATATTTT
TRBV9	TRBD2	TRBJ2-2	-	CASSVGGGRDTGELFF	TGTGCCAGCAGCGTAGGGGGGGGGAGAGACACCGGGGAGCTGTTTTTT
TRBV6-6	-	TRBJ1-5	-	CASVQTGINQPQHF	TGTGCCAGCGTACAAACAGGGATCAATCAGCCCCAGCATTTT
TRBV5-1	-	TRBJ2-1	-	CASSTSGEQFF	TGCGCCAGCAGCACCAGCGGGGAGCAGTTCTTC
TRBV7-2	-	TRBJ2-5	-	CASSLGVSEETQYF	TGTGCCAGCAGCTTAGGGGTTAGCGAAGAGACCCAGTACTTC
TRBV19	-	TRBJ2-6	few	CASSIDWQVNVLTF	TGTGCCAGTAGTATAGATTGGCAGGTTAACGTCCTGACTTTC
TRBV10-1	-	TRBJ1-2	-	CASSEAGYNYGYTF	TGCGCCAGCAGTGAGGCAGGTTATAACTATGGCTACACCTTC
TRBV5-1	-	TRBJ2-1	few	CASSFGESIDEQFF	TGCGCCAGCAGCTTTGGGGAGAGTATCGATGAGCAGTTCTTC
TRBV7-8	TRBD2	TRBJ2-7	-	CASSFSGRREQYF	TGTGCCAGCAGCTTTAGCGGGAGGCGCGAGCAGTACTTC
TRBV19	TRBD2	TRBJ2-3	-	CASSIEREAADTQYF	TGTGCCAGTAGTATCGAGCGGGAGGCCGCAGATACGCAGTATTTT
TRBV5-1	-	TRBJ2-7	few	CASSLGSGSYEQYF	TGCGCCAGCAGCCTCGGTTCGGGCTCCTACGAGCAGTACTTC
TRBV30	-	TRBJ1-5	-	CAWRRESGANQPQHF	TGTGCCTGGAGGCGCGAATCAGGGGCCAATCAGCCCCAGCATTTT
TRBV28	-	TRBJ2-7	few	CASSPDRTSYEQYF	TGTGCCAGCAGCCCAGACAGGACTTCCTACGAGCAGTACTTC
TRBV19	-	TRBJ2-7	-	CASSIQGGPRNEQYF	TGTGCCAGTAGTATCCAGGGGGGCCCCAGGAACGAGCAGTACTTC
TRBV6-5	-	TRBJ2-3	-	CASSYSTPGTQYF	TGTGCCAGCAGTTACTCGACTCCGGGTACGCAGTATTTT
TRBV14	-	TRBJ1-5	few	CASSQAQGNQPQHF	TGTGCCAGCAGCCAAGCGCAGGGAAATCAGCCCCAGCATTTT
TRBV5-6	-	TRBJ2-6	few	CASSLGQGPSGANVLTF	TGTGCCAGCAGCTTGGGCCAGGGCCCCTCTGGGGCCAACGTCCTGACTTTC
TRBV7-3	-	TRBJ2-5	few	CASSLDSQETQYF	TGTGCCAGCAGCTTAGACAGCCAAGAGACCCAGTACTTC
TRBV19	TRBD1	TRBJ1-5	few	CASSAGTGDGNQPQHF	TGTGCCAGTAGTGCCGGGACAGGGGATGGCAATCAGCCCCAGCATTTT
TRBV6-1	-	TRBJ1-2	-	CASSEAVGGLYGYTF	TGTGCCAGCAGTGAAGCGGTCGGAGGATTGTATGGCTACACCTTC
TRBV6-4	-	TRBJ2-2	few	CASSPGRNTGELFF	TGTGCCAGCAGTCCGGGGAGGAACACCGGGGAGCTGTTTTTT
TRBV19	-	TRBJ1-6	-	CASLNSGDNSPLHF	TGTGCCTCTCTCAACTCAGGGGATAATTCACCCCTCCACTTT
TRBV19	TRBD1	TRBJ2-7	-	CASSAGQGLTGEQYF	TGTGCCAGTAGTGCGGGACAGGGACTAACGGGCGAGCAGTACTTC
TRBV28	-	TRBJ2-7	few	CASGPPAESSYEQYF	TGTGCCAGCGGCCCCCCGGCGGAGAGCTCCTACGAGCAGTACTTC
TRBV5-1	TRBD2	TRBJ2-2	few	CASSPGLAGTGELFF	TGCGCCAGCAGCCCGGGACTAGCGGGCACCGGGGAGCTGTTTTTT
TRBV5-6	TRBD1	TRBJ2-7	-	CASSLENRGYYEQYF	TGTGCCAGCAGCTTGGAGAACAGGGGATACTACGAGCAGTACTTC
TRBV2	TRBD1	TRBJ1-1	few	CASSGQGLAEAFF	TGTGCCAGCAGTGGACAGGGACTTGCTGAAGCTTTCTTT
TRBV5-4	TRBD2	TRBJ2-1	-	CASSLLAGGPYEQFF	TGTGCCAGCAGCTTGTTAGCGGGGGGGCCGTATGAGCAGTTCTTC
TRBV11-3	-	TRBJ2-2	few	CASSLDGANTGELFF	TGTGCCAGCAGCTTAGACGGGGCGAACACCGGGGAGCTGTTTTTT
TRBV14	-	TRBJ1-1	few	CASSPLWAGFGNTEAFF	TGTGCCAGCAGCCCGTTGTGGGCAGGGTTTGGGAACACTGAAGCTTTCTTT
TRBV13	TRBD2	TRBJ2-3	few	CASSRGLAGAEDTQYF	TGTGCCAGCAGTCGGGGACTAGCGGGAGCAGAAGATACGCAGTATTTT
TRBV6-4	TRBD2	TRBJ2-3	few	CASSEARGGGTDKQYF	TGTGCCAGCAGTGAAGCGCGGGGGGGCGGCACAGATAAGCAGTATTTT
TRBV19	TRBD1	TRBJ2-5	few	CASSISGTGEETQYF	TGTGCCAGTAGTATCTCCGGGACAGGTGAAGAGACCCAGTACTTC
TRBV27	-	TRBJ2-7	-	CASSLSPAGEQYF	TGTGCCAGCAGTTTATCCCCGGCGGGCGAGCAGTACTTC
TRBV30	TRBD2	TRBJ2-1	few	CAWSEYGRGGNEQFF	TGTGCCTGGAGTGAGTACGGGAGGGGAGGGAATGAGCAGTTCTTC
TRBV18	TRBD1	TRBJ2-1	few	CASSDWTGPDEQFF	TGTGCCAGCTCAGATTGGACAGGGCCGGACGAGCAGTTCTTC
TRBV6-6	TRBD2	TRBJ2-3	few	CASSPDYSGGRNTQYF	TGTGCCAGCAGCCCCGACTACTCGGGAGGTAGAAATACGCAGTATTTT
TRBV4-1	-	TRBJ1-4	few	CASSQDLSATNEKLFF	TGCGCCAGCAGCCAAGATCTGTCCGCAACTAATGAAAAACTGTTTTTT
TRBV5-1	-	TRBJ2-1	-	CASSLGGEYNEQFF	TGCGCCAGCAGCTTAGGCGGGGAGTACAATGAGCAGTTCTTC
TRBV10-3	TRBD1	TRBJ1-1	-	CAIKETGDSEAFF	TGTGCCATCAAAGAGACAGGGGATTCAGAAGCTTTCTTT
TRBV5-1	TRBD1	TRBJ1-4	few	CASSPDGTEDEKLFF	TGCGCCAGCAGCCCGGACGGGACAGAGGATGAAAAACTGTTTTTT
TRBV2	-	TRBJ1-2	-	CASRGVQHYGYTF	TGTGCCAGCAGAGGGGTTCAACACTATGGCTACACCTTC
TRBV7-4	-	TRBJ2-7	-	CASSGRRNRDYEQYF	TGTGCCAGCAGCGGAAGGAGGAACAGAGACTACGAGCAGTACTTC